This TCR beta chain originates from a study of T cell changes during pregnancy in multiple sclerosis. The data were produced by immunoSEQ multiplex PCR, yet TCRdb's version contains in-frame clones alone and is incomplete. The sample shows around 130,000 clones, 90% to 95% of them seen only once. This CDR3 is 15 amino acids long. Trimming cost V 5 bases and J 3 bases, with 17 bases left between them. From germline, CDR1 is SGHAT and CDR2 FQNNGV. The sample in question was peripheral blood, obtained before pregnancy. The rearrangement uses TRBV11-2 and TRBJ2-7; possibly TRBD1 for D (6 bases). The TCR comes from a female donor with multiple sclerosis, enrolled in a pregnancy study. The CDR3 protein is CASSPDSGSLYEQYF. The CDR3 DNA is TGTGCCAGCAGCCCGGACAGCGGCAGCCTCTACGAGCAGTACTTC.